The count of the clone carrying this T cell receptor beta chain is one. The CDR3 loop spans 14 amino acids. Germline CDR1 reads MGHRA; CDR2 reads YSYEKL. Trimming removed 0 bases at V and 8 bases at J, with 11 bases between. Original analysis: Cell counts per sample came from amplifying reference gene primers. Generated by immunoSEQ multiplex PCR, the TCRdb table keeps only in-frame clones and is missing some. The V and J calls and clone size were taken over from that table, and D and trimming were inferred from the DNA. Of some 210,000 clones listed, about 91% are singletons. This specimen comes from a study of blood T cell repertoires in COVID-19.

The sample was PBMCs or T cells enriched from blood (not recorded which). This receptor was identified in a man aged 18 to 29 with acute COVID-19. J is TRBJ2-1 and V is TRBV4-1; D possibly corresponds to TRBD2 (5 bases). The CDR3 region has the DNA TGCGCCAGCAGCCAAGAGAGAGGGTACTATGAGCAGTTCTTC. Protein: CASSQERGYYEQFF.